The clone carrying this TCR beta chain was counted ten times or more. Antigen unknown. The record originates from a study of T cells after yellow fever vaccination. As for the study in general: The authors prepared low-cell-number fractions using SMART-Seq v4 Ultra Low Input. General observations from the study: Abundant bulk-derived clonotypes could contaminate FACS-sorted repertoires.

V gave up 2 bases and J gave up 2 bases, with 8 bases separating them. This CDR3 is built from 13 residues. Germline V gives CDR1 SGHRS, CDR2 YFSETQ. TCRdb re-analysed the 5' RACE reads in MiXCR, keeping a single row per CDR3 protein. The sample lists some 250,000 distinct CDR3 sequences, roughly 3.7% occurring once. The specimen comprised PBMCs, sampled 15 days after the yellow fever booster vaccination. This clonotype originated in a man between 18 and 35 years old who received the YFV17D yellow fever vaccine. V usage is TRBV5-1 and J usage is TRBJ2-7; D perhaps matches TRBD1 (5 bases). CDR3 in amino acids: CASSFQGAYEQYF. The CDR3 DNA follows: TGCGCCAGCAGCTTTCAGGGCGCCTACGAGCAGTACTTC.